Presented here are 4 T cell receptor beta chains from one specimen sequenced in a study of blood T cell repertoires in COVID-19. Only in-frame clones appear in the TCRdb table, and some are missing; sequencing was by immunoSEQ multiplex PCR. The sample records around 180,000 clones, 86% being singletons. Sequences were obtained from PBMCs or T cells enriched from blood (not recorded which). The receptors come from a woman younger than 45 who had recovered from COVID-19.

The genes are TRBV21-1 and TRBJ2-7; the table's D gene call, TRBD2, was not cross checked with the DNA. TRBV21-1 is labeled a pseudogene. The CDR3 is made up of 15 amino acids. CDR3 loop: CASSLLAGSSTEQYF. CDR3 coding DNA: TGTGCCAGCAGCCTGCTAGCGGGATCTTCAACCGAGCAGTACTTC.

The V call is TRBV2, the J call TRBJ2-2, with a weak D call TRBD1 (6 bases). The CDR3 extends over 15 amino acids. The ends were cut back, 8 bases at V and 0 bases at J, with 13 bases in the middle. Germline V gene sequence: CDR1 SNHLY, CDR2 FYNNEI. Written as DNA, the CDR3 is TGTGCCAGCTTAGAGGACAGAGCGAACACCGGGGAGCTGTTTTTT. Its translation is CASLEDRANTGELFF.

The CDR3 reads CASSDPSGLYEQYF. CDR3 sequence (DNA): TGTGCCAGCAGTGACCCTAGCGGCCTCTACGAGCAGTACTTC. The chain is built from TRBV2 and TRBJ2-7; 7 nucleotides line up with TRBD2. V was pared by 3 bases and J by 3 bases, with 5 bases of the junction left unmatched. This CDR3 has 14 amino acids. CDR1 is SNHLY and CDR2 is FYNNEI in the germline V gene.

The chain links TRBV4-2 to TRBJ2-1; a possible D gene is TRBD2 (6 bases). V lost 0 bases and J lost 1, with 13 bases in between. The CDR3 covers 17 residues. CDR1 is LGHNA and CDR2 is YNFKEQ in the germline V gene. CDR3 loop: CASSQDGVAVSYNEQFF. In DNA, the CDR3 is TGTGCCAGCAGCCAAGACGGGGTAGCGGTATCCTACAATGAGCAGTTCTTC.